Listed here are 20 T cell receptor beta chains from one sample, sequenced in a study of memory CD4+ T cells and cytomegalovirus serostatus. TCRdb keeps only in-frame clones here, not all; method: immunoSEQ multiplex PCR. In the table there are 60,000 to 75,000 clones, around 80% of which are singletons. The sort gate was single viable CD3+CD4+CD8-CD45RO+ cells for memory CD4+ T cells. The sample taken for sequencing was memory CD4+ T cells from blood. These TCRs come from an adult in good health and CMV-seronegative. Some clones in this sample may be carry-over from other donors' samples.

This chain connects TRBV30 to TRBJ1-2; D is perhaps TRBD1 (6 bases). The CDR3 sequence is 14 residues long. The germline V and J ends were trimmed by 4 bases and 8 bases, with 20 bases remaining between them. Germline-derived CDR1 and CDR2 are GTSNPN and SVGIG (reference sequence). The CDR3 region has the DNA TGTGCCTGGAACACAGGGTTCTCCCCCGGGGGCTACACCTTC. As protein: CAWNTGFSPGGYTF. The full variable domain, rest sourced from reference TRBV30 and TRBJ1-2, is SQTIHQWPATLVQPVGSPLSLECTVEGTSNPNLYWYRQAAGRGLQLLFYSVGIGQISSEVPQNLSASRPQDRQFILSSKKLLLSDSGFYLCAWNTGFSPGGYTFGSGTRLTVV.

J is TRBJ1-4 and V is TRBV5-4, with 12 bases identical to TRBD1. CDR1 is SGHNT and CDR2 is YYREEE in the germline V gene (reference sequence). V shed 4 bases and J 10 bases; nucleotides not matched to a gene: 8. The CDR3 contains 15 residues. CDR3 sequence reads: CASSPGDRGRGKLFF. CDR3 nucleotides: TGTGCCAGCAGCCCGGGGGACAGGGGGCGCGGAAAACTGTTTTTT.

V and J are TRBV11-3 and TRBJ2-7, with 9 bases fitting TRBD2. CDR1 is SGHNT and CDR2 is YENEEA in the germline V gene. V lost 5 bases, J lost 3 bases, and 11 bases stayed unmatched. CDR3 size: 16 residues. Here the CDR3 DNA reads TGTGCCAGCAGCCCCGGCGGGAGGGGAGGTCTCTACGAGCAGTACTTC. This encodes CASSPGGRGGLYEQYF.

The chain recombines TRBV5-4 with TRBJ1-2; tentatively, D is TRBD1 (6 bases). The V and J ends lost 4 bases and 1 base respectively, with 11 bases between them. This CDR3 contains 14 residues. Per germline, CDR1 SGHNT and CDR2 YYREEE (reference sequence). The CDR3 loop is CASSVGQFNYGYTF. The CDR3 bases are TGTGCCAGCAGCGTAGGACAGTTTAACTATGGCTACACCTTC. Full variable domain (missing parts from reference TRBV5-4 and TRBJ1-2): ETGVTQSPTHLIKTRGQQVTLRCSSQSGHNTVSWYQQALGQGPQFIFQYYREEENGRGNFPPRFSGLQFPNYSSELNVNALELDDSALYLCASSVGQFNYGYTFGSGTRLTVV.

This clone was detected a few times. CDR3 amino acids: CASSLGTGGGYTF. CDR3 bases: TGTGCCAGCAGTTTAGGGACAGGGGGTGGCTACACCTTC. The rearrangement joins TRBV27 to TRBJ1-2; 11 positions match TRBD1. Per germline, CDR1 MNHEY and CDR2 SMNVEV (reference sequence). The CDR3 is 13 amino acids. With 2 bases clipped from V and 7 bases from J, the junction kept 0 bases outside the gene matches.

The chain joins TRBV9 to TRBJ2-7, with D hard to call. CDR1 and CDR2 (germline): SGDLS, YYNGEE. Trimming took 7 bases from V and 0 from J, leaving 11 bases between them. This CDR3 is 13 amino acids long. The CDR3 sequence: CASQPGSSYEQYF. The CDR3 coding sequence is TGTGCCAGCCAGCCCGGCAGCTCCTACGAGCAGTACTTC.

The chain joins TRBV19 to TRBJ2-5; TRBD1 aligns across 12 bases. The germline V gene encodes CDR1 LNHDA and CDR2 SQIVND (reference sequence). The CDR3 has 16 amino acids. V was pared by 5 bases and J by 5 bases, with 9 bases of the junction left unmatched. The CDR3 region is CASSPGTGGGSETQYF. As DNA, the CDR3 is TGTGCCAGTAGTCCCGGGACAGGGGGCGGGTCGGAGACCCAGTACTTC.

This clone counts as medium-sized (0.01 to 0.1%). Other DNA sequences in the sample encode the same CDR3. The rearrangement uses TRBV29-1 and TRBJ1-1, with 8 bases lining up with TRBD1. The V gene's germline CDR1 is SQVTM and CDR2 ANQGSEA. J lost 2 bases, V lost 6 bases, and 8 bases had no gene match. The CDR3 runs to 14 residues. The DNA for the CDR3 is TGCAGCGTAGACTCCGGGACAGGTAACACTGAAGCTTTCTTT. Protein sequence: CSVDSGTGNTEAFF.

This chain uses TRBV5-1 with TRBJ1-1, with 9 bases matching TRBD1. V lost 4 bases and J lost 1; bases outside the gene matches: 2. Germline CDR1 and CDR2: SGHRS and YFSETQ. The CDR3 runs 14 residues. The CDR3 region is CASSEQGANTEAFF. The CDR3 bases are TGCGCCAGCAGCGAACAGGGGGCGAACACTGAAGCTTTCTTT.

This clone has more than one count but fewer than ten. The chain couples TRBV7-2 to TRBJ2-5; TRBD2 aligns across 8 bases. The CDR3 sequence is 17 residues long. Germline assignment: CDR1 SGHTA and CDR2 FQGNSA. V shed 5 bases and J 2 bases; nucleotides not matched to a gene: 13. DNA of the CDR3: TGTGCCAGCAGCCCGACCCCACTAGCGGTACAACAAGAGACCCAGTACTTC. Translated: CASSPTPLAVQQETQYF.

The V and J genes are TRBV7-2 and TRBJ2-5; 9 bases match TRBD1. V was pared by 2 bases and J by 4 bases, with 8 bases of the junction left unmatched. Per germline, CDR1 SGHTA and CDR2 FQGNSA. The length of the CDR3 is 16 residues. This CDR3 is CASSLRPTGGIETQYF. The CDR3 region has the DNA TGTGCCAGCAGCTTACGACCAACAGGGGGCATAGAGACCCAGTACTTC.

J is TRBJ2-2 and V is TRBV5-1; 11 bases match TRBD1. There are 16 residues in the CDR3. The J segment lost 4 bases and the V segment lost 4 bases, leaving 6 bases of the junction unmatched. Germline V CDR1 and CDR2: SGHRS, YFSETQ. CDR3 sequence reads: CASSRHGTGGTGELFF. In DNA, the CDR3 is TGCGCCAGCAGCCGCCACGGGACAGGGGGCACCGGGGAGCTGTTTTTT.

V usage is TRBV18 and J usage is TRBJ2-1, with 14 bases fitting TRBD2. The junction had 16 bases not matched to a gene; V was cut back by 6 bases and J by 12 bases. Germline lookup yields CDR1 KGHSH and CDR2 LQKENI. The CDR3 has 17 amino acids. The DNA for the CDR3 is TGTGCCAGCTCGTCCACCGGACCGGGACTAGCGGGGGACAGGCAGTTCTTC. This encodes CASSSTGPGLAGDRQFF.

The gene calls are TRBV7-2 and TRBJ1-1, with D possibly being TRBD1 (6 bases). V was shortened by 4 bases and J by 5 bases, with 17 bases between the two germline ends. Germline V gives CDR1 SGHTA, CDR2 FQGNSA. The CDR3 totals 15 residues. The CDR3 region has the DNA TGTGCCAGCAGCTCACAGGGTGTAAGGGGGACTGAAGCTTTCTTT. This gives the protein CASSSQGVRGTEAFF.

The rearrangement links TRBV29-1 to TRBJ2-3; TRBD2 matches 7 bases. CDR1 is SQVTM, CDR2 ANQGSEA, per germline. The ends lost 8 bases at V and 4 bases at J; junction bases unmatched: 15. The CDR3 has 15 amino acids. As DNA, the CDR3 is TGCAGCATAGAAGGGAGGGGCGGTTGGGCAGATACGCAGTATTTT. The encoded protein is CSIEGRGGWADTQYF.

This rearrangement joins TRBV5-6 to TRBJ2-5; D is unclear. The V and J ends lost 0 bases and 2 bases respectively, with 11 bases between them. The V gene's germline CDR1 is SGHDT and CDR2 YYEEEE. The CDR3 consists of 15 residues. CDR3 bases: TGTGCCAGCAGCTTGGAACAGTATTATCAAGAGACCCAGTACTTC. Protein: CASSLEQYYQETQYF.

This chain joins TRBV7-2 and TRBJ1-1, with TRBD1 identical over 7 bases. V was clipped by 2 bases and J by 1 base; unmatched bases: 10. The length of the CDR3 is 17 residues. CDR1 SGHTA and CDR2 FQGNSA come from the germline V gene. The CDR3 DNA follows: TGTGCCAGCAGCTTAAGGAGGGGGCAAGTTGGGAACACTGAAGCTTTCTTT. This translates into CASSLRRGQVGNTEAFF.

The genes are TRBV28 and TRBJ1-2; D perhaps matches TRBD1 (5 bases). The CDR3 extends over 17 amino acids. Trimming took 3 bases from V and 0 from J, leaving 17 bases between them. The germline gives CDR1 MDHEN, CDR2 SYDVKM. In DNA, the CDR3 is TGTGCCAGCAGTTTTCGATCGGGGGGGAGGGCTAACTATGGCTACACCTTC. Its translation: CASSFRSGGRANYGYTF.

This clone was seen just once. The rearrangement joins TRBV2 to TRBJ2-6; D possibly corresponds to TRBD2 (6 bases). Germline lookup yields CDR1 SNHLY and CDR2 FYNNEI. V was pared by 3 bases and J by 7 bases, with 7 bases between. This CDR3 contains 13 residues. CDR3 residues: CASSEGGANVLTF. The CDR3 region has the DNA TGTGCCAGCAGTGAGGGGGGTGCCAACGTCCTGACTTTC.

The gene calls are TRBV5-5 and TRBJ2-7; a possible D gene is TRBD2 (6 bases). Germline assignment: CDR1 SGHKS and CDR2 YYEKEE (reference sequence). This CDR3 is built from 14 residues. V lost 3 bases and J 3 bases, leaving 13 bases between the germline ends. The CDR3 DNA reads as TGTGCCAGCAGCTCATCCCTGGACTACTACGAGCAGTACTTC. It specifies CASSSSLDYYEQYF.